The 11 T cell receptor beta chains in this list originate from one sample, sequenced in a study of T cells in Graves' hyperthyroidism and ophthalmopathy. The CDR3 regions of TCR beta were amplified from RNA transcripts. The HTBI primer set drove a first-round RT-PCR of the TCR CDR3. TCRdb itself ran the multiplex PCR reads through MiXCR, one entry per CDR3 protein. This sample has 550,000 to 700,000 distinct CDR3 sequences, with around 46% found just once. Sequencing used peripheral blood or thyroid tissue (not recorded which). All receptors come from an adult woman with Graves' disease, either hyperthyroidism or ophthalmopathy (not recorded which).

A few counts support this clonotype. The chain has TRBV3-1 and TRBJ2-5, with 9 bases fitting TRBD2. Trimming at V came to 8 bases and at J to 3 bases, leaving 7 bases not matched to a gene. CDR1 is LGHDT and CDR2 is YNNKEL in the germline V gene (reference sequence). The CDR3 is 14 residues long. CDR3 nucleotides: TGTGCCAGCGGTATAGCGGGAGTAGAAGAGACCCAGTACTTC. Its translation is CASGIAGVEETQYF.

In its sample, this clonotype was seen many times. This chain joins TRBV10-2 and TRBJ2-5; maybe TRBD1 (5 bases). CDR3 length: 15 amino acids. Germline V lookup: CDR1 WSHSY, CDR2 SAAADI. Trimming stripped 5 bases from V and 2 bases from J, with 15 bases between. CDR3 coding DNA: TGCGCCAGCAGTCCAAGGGTCCGGACACAAGAGACCCAGTACTTC. Residues: CASSPRVRTQETQYF.

Many counts were recorded for this clonotype. The chain combines TRBV20-1 with TRBJ1-2; unclear D gene. CDR1 is DFQATT, CDR2 SNEGSKA, per germline (reference sequence). V shed 3 bases and J shed 0 bases, with 11 bases lying between them. The CDR3 consists of 14 residues. In nucleotides, the CDR3 is TGCAGTGCTAGGGGAACAGATTCTAACTATGGCTACACCTTC. It encodes CSARGTDSNYGYTF.

J is TRBJ1-1 and V is TRBV11-2; D is perhaps TRBD1 (6 bases). The CDR3 is 12 amino acids. With 6 bases removed from V and 11 bases from J, the gap between germline ends came to 16 bases. CDR1 and CDR2 (germline): SGHAT, FQNNGV. CDR3 sequence (DNA): TGTGCCAGCAGTCGCGACAGGATTCCTGCTTTCTTT. Translated: CASSRDRIPAFF.

This chain joins TRBV5-1 and TRBJ1-1; 7 positions match TRBD1. Germline CDR1 is SGHRS and CDR2 is YFSETQ. After removal of 3 bases from V and 5 bases from J, the junction contained 13 bases not matched to a gene. The CDR3 has 16 residues. The CDR3 loop is CASSSRQGGSLTEAFF. CDR3 coding DNA: TGCGCCAGCAGCTCAAGACAGGGCGGGAGCCTTACTGAAGCTTTCTTT.

This clonotype has a handful of counts. As DNA, the CDR3 is TGTGCCAGCAGTTTTTCGAGAGCCGGGGAGCTGTTTTTT. Translation gives CASSFSRAGELFF. The chain has TRBV19 and TRBJ2-2, with no clear D. Germline CDR1 is LNHDA and CDR2 is SQIVND (reference sequence). The CDR3 is made up of 13 amino acids. V was shortened by 9 bases and J by 6 bases, with 14 bases between the two germline ends.

The sample holds many counts of this clonotype. The chain couples TRBV2 to TRBJ1-5, with TRBD1 matching 8 bases. V shed 11 bases and J 5 bases; nucleotides not matched to a gene: 11. This CDR3 has 14 amino acids. Germline V gene data show CDR1 as SNHLY and CDR2 as FYNNEI. In nucleotides, the CDR3 is TGTGCCGGCGGGGTTCAGGGGGCGGATCAGCCCCAGCATTTT. Encoded protein: CAGGVQGADQPQHF.

This clonotype was counted at least ten times. The V and J genes are TRBV12-3 or TRBV12-4 and TRBJ1-1; 11 bases align to TRBD1. Losses at the gene ends were 5 bases for V and 11 bases for J; bases not matched to a gene: 16. CDR3 length: 16 amino acids. The CDR3 bases are TGTGCCAGCAGTCCGGCCCCCGGGACAGGGGGGGTGGGGGCTTTCTTT. Translated: CASSPAPGTGGVGAFF.

This clonotype was found many times. V and J are TRBV25-1 and TRBJ1-4; D is perhaps TRBD1 (6 bases). The germline V gene has CDR1 MGHDK and CDR2 SYGVNS. V gave up 6 bases and J gave up 7 bases, with 15 bases separating them. The CDR3 is made up of 14 amino acids. The CDR3 sequence: CASRDGGLGEKLFF. The CDR3 DNA follows: TGTGCCAGCAGGGACGGGGGGCTAGGTGAAAAACTGTTTTTT.

This clonotype has ten or more counts. The chain links TRBV2 to TRBJ1-1; no reliable D call. The CDR3 runs to 14 residues. Germline assignment: CDR1 SNHLY and CDR2 FYNNEI. V lost 1 base to trimming and J lost 11 bases, with 17 bases between them. Written as DNA, the CDR3 is TGTGCCAGCAGTGAAGGGGCGGGCCCGAGGTGGGCTTTCTTT. Its protein is CASSEGAGPRWAFF. Filled out from reference TRBV2 and TRBJ1-1, the complete variable domain reads EPEVTQTPSHQVTQMGQEVILRCVPISNHLYFYWYRQILGQKVEFLVSFYNNEISEKSEIFDDQFSVERPDGSNFTLKIRSTKLEDSAMYFCASSEGAGPRWAFFGQGTRLTVV.

J is TRBJ1-4 and V is TRBV15; no clear D. V was cut by 5 bases and J by 8 bases, with 9 bases left in between. The CDR3 is 12 residues long. Germline V CDR1 and CDR2: LNHNV, YYDKDF (reference sequence). DNA of the CDR3: TGTGCCACCAGCCAATTGGGCGAAAAACTGTTTTTT. This gives the protein CATSQLGEKLFF. Variable domain in full (rest from reference TRBV15 and TRBJ1-4): DAMVIQNPRYQVTQFGKPVTLSCSQTLNHNVMYWYQQKSSQAPKLLFHYYDKDFNNEADTPDNFQSRRPNTSFCFLDIRSPGLGDTAMYLCATSQLGEKLFFGSGTQLSVL.